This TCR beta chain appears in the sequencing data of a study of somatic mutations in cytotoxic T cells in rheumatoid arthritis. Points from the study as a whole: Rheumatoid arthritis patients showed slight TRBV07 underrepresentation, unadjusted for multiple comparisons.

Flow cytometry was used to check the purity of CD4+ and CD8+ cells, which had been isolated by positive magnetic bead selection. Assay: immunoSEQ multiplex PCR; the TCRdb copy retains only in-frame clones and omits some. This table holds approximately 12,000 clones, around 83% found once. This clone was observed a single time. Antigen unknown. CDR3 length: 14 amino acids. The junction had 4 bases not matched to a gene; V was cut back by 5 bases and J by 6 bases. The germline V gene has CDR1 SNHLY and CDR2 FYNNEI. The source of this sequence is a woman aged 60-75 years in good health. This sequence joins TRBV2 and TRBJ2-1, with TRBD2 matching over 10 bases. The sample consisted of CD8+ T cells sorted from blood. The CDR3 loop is CASSPGLARNEQFF. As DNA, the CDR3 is TGTGCCAGCAGTCCGGGACTAGCGCGCAATGAGCAGTTCTTC.